One TCR beta chain is described in this entry. Its specificity is unknown. Germline values: CDR1 ENHRY, CDR2 SYGVKD. The junction had 4 bases not matched to a gene; V was cut back by 7 bases and J by 3 bases. The CDR3 is made up of 13 amino acids. From 5'RACE with constant-segment primers came TCR alpha and TCR beta cDNA libraries that carried sample barcodes and UMIs. TCRdb re-called the 5' RACE reads through MiXCR, storing one row per CDR3 protein. The sample records approximately 250,000 distinct CDR3 sequences, approximately 15% being singletons. The data stem from a study of T-cell memory formation after mild COVID-19. Overall study: Largely, TCR clusters stayed within a single donor.

Study-level findings and limits: The appearance of some responding clones in pre-infection memory suggested that cross-reactive memory joined. Those CD4+ clones that contracted were mainly in CM and EM (CD8+ ones in EMRA).

Sequences were obtained from PBMCs or a T cell subset sorted from them (not recorded which). The TCR sequence derives from an adult woman who had mild COVID-19 (a few samples of this study predate the infection). Cell type and time point are not known. The rearrangement uses TRBV10-3 and TRBJ2-3; TRBD2 agrees at 7 bases. As DNA, the CDR3 is TGTGCCATCACCGCGGGAGTGACAGATACGCAGTATTTT. Amino acid sequence: CAITAGVTDTQYF.